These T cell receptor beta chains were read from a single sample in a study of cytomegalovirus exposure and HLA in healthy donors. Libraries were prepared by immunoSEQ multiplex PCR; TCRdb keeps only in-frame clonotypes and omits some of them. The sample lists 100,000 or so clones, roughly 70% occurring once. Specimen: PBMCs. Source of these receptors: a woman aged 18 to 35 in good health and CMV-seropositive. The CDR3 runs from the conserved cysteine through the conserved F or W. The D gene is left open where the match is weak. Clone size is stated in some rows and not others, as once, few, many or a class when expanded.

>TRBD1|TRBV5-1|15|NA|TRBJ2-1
TGCGCCAGCAGCTTGGGAACGGGACAGGTCCATGAGCAGTTCTTC
CASSLGTGQVHEQFF
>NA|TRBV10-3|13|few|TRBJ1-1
TGTGCCATCCTTGGGGGACAAAACACTGAAGCTTTCTTT
CAILGGQNTEAFF
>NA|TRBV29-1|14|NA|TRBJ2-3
TGCAGCGCGGACACTGAGGGGGGCACAGATACGCAGTATTTT
CSADTEGGTDTQYF
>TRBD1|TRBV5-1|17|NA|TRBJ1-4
TGCGCCAGCAGCTTGAGGCAGGGGGCTTCAACTAATGAAAAACTGTTTTTT
CASSLRQGASTNEKLFF
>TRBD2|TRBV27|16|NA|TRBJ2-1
TGTGCCAGCAGGTTGGTAGCGGGAGGTTCCTACAATGAGCAGTTCTTC
CASRLVAGGSYNEQFF
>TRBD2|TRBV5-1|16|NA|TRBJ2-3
TGCGCCAGCAGCGGGGCAACAAGCGGGATTACAGATACGCAGTATTTT
CASSGATSGITDTQYF
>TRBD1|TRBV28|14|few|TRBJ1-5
TGTGCCAGCAGTCTAAGACAGGGGTCTCAGCCCCAGCATTTT
CASSLRQGSQPQHF
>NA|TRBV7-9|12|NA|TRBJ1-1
TGTGCCAGCAGCGCGTGGAACACTGAAGCTTTCTTT
CASSAWNTEAFF
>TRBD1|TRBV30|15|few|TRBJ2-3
TGTGCCTGGACCGGGACAGCCATGGGTACAGATACGCAGTATTTT
CAWTGTAMGTDTQYF
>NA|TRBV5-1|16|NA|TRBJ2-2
TGCGCCAGCAGCTTGGGGGCGACTAAGAACACCGGGGAGCTGTTTTTT
CASSLGATKNTGELFF
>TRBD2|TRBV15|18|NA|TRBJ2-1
TGTGCCACCAGCAGAGATCGGGCTAGCGGGGGTTCACAATGTGAGCAGTTCTTC
CATSRDRASGGSQCEQFF
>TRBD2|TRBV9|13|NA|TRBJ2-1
TGTGCCAGCAGCGTAGCTAGCGGCCATGAGCAGTTCTTC
CASSVASGHEQFF
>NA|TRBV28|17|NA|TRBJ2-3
TGTGCCAGCAGGACAAGACGTTCGTTCCAGAACACAGATACGCAGTATTTT
CASRTRRSFQNTDTQYF
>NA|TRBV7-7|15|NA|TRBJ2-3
TGTGCCAGCAGCTTGTCAACGACTGACACAGATACGCAGTATTTT
CASSLSTTDTDTQYF
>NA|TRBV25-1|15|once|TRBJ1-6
TGTGCCAGCAGTCCTACCGGGGGGTTGAGCTCACCCCTCCACTTT
CASSPTGGLSSPLHF
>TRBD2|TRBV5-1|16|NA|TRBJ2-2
TGCGCCAGCAGCTTGGGACTAGCGGGAGGTCCCGGGGAGCTGTTTTTT
CASSLGLAGGPGELFF
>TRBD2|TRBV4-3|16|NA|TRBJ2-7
TGCGCCAGCAGCCAAGAACCCGGGACTAGCGGGGACGAGCAGTACTTC
CASSQEPGTSGDEQYF
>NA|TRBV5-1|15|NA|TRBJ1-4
TGCGCCAGCAGCCCTGAGGGTGCAACTAATGAAAAACTGTTTTTT
CASSPEGATNEKLFF
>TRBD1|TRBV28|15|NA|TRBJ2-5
TGTGCCAGCAGTCGCCTACAGGGGGCGGGGGAGACCCAGTACTTC
CASSRLQGAGETQYF
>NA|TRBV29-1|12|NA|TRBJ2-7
TGCAGCGTTGCCGGCAGGGCCTACGAGCAGTACTTC
CSVAGRAYEQYF
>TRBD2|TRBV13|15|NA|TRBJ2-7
TGTGCCAGCAGCTTCGGGGGACTAGCGGCCGAGGAGCAGTACTTC
CASSFGGLAAEEQYF
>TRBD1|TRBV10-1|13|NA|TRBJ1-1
TGCGCCAGCAGTGAGGACAGGGACACTGAAGCTTTCTTT
CASSEDRDTEAFF
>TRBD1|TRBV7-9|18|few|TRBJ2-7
TGTGCCAGCAGCTCTGACCCCCCCGGGACAGGGGGTATAGGGGAGCAGTACTTC
CASSSDPPGTGGIGEQYF
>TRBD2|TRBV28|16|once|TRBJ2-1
TGTGCCAGCAGTTCAAGACTAGCGGGAGGGCCCAATGAGCAGTTCTTC
CASSSRLAGGPNEQFF
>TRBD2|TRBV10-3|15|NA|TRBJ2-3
TGTGCCATCAGTGGGGGGCGGGAGGGCACAGATACGCAGTATTTT
CAISGGREGTDTQYF
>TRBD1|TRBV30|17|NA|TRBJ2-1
TGTGCCTGGCTTGGACAGGGTGGCGGTGGCTCCTACAATGAGCAGTTCTTC
CAWLGQGGGGSYNEQFF
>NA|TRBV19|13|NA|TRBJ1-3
TGTGCCAGTAGTATAGGAGCTGGAAACACCATATATTTT
CASSIGAGNTIYF
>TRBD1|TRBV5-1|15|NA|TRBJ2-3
TGCGCCAGCAGTCTTGGACAGGGGAACGGGGATACGCAGTATTTT
CASSLGQGNGDTQYF
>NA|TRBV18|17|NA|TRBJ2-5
TGTGCCAGCTCACTCAGGGCGACAGACTTCCAGAAAGAGACCCAGTACTTC
CASSLRATDFQKETQYF
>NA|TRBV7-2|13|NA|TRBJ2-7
TGTGCCAGCAGCTCTTCCTCGTTCTACGAGCAGTACTTC
CASSSSSFYEQYF
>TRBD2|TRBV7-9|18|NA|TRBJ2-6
TGTGCCAGCAGCTCCCCCCCGGGGGAGGGCTCGGGGGCCAACGTCCTGACTTTC
CASSSPPGEGSGANVLTF
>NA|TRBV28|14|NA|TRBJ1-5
TGTGCCAGCTCGAGTCTACAGTACAATCAGCCCCAGCATTTT
CASSSLQYNQPQHF
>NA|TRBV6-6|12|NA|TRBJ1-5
TGTGCCGCCGCAGGTAGCAATCAGCCCCAGCATTTT
CAAAGSNQPQHF
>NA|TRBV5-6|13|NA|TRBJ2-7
TGTGCCAGCAGCGTCTCTATAGCCTACGAGCAGTACTTC
CASSVSIAYEQYF
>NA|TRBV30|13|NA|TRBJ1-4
TGTGCTTTTAAAGGGAGTCCTAATGAAAAACTGTTTTTT
CAFKGSPNEKLFF
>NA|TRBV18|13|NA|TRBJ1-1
TGTGCCAGCTCACCCGGGGGAAATTCCGAAGCTTTCTTT
CASSPGGNSEAFF
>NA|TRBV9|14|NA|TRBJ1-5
TGTGCCAGCAGCGTAGATGGGGCCGCTCAGCCCCAGCATTTT
CASSVDGAAQPQHF
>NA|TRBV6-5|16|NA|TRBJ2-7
TGTGCCAGCAGTTCGCCGTGGGGGCGCCTCTCCTACGAGCAGTACTTC
CASSSPWGRLSYEQYF
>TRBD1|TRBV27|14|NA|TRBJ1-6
TGTGCCAGCAGTTCGGGACAGGGTTGGTCACCCCTCCACTTT
CASSSGQGWSPLHF
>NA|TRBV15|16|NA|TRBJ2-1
TGTGCCACCAGCAAAGGGACTTCGAGCTCCTACAATGAGCAGTTCTTC
CATSKGTSSSYNEQFF
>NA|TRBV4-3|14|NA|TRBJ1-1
TGCGCCAGCAGCCAAGCTTCGCGGCGAGCTGATTCTTTCTTT
CASSQASRRADSFF
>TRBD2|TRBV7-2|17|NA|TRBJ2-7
TGTGCCAGCAGCCCACAACGGGGACTAGCGGGAGCTCACGAGCAGTACTTC
CASSPQRGLAGAHEQYF
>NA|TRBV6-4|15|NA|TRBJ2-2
TGTGCCAGCAGTGACTCCCCGGGGTTCACCGGGGAGCTGTTTTTT
CASSDSPGFTGELFF
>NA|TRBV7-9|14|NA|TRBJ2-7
TGTGCCAGCAGCTTTAGCCACCCCTCCTACGAGCAGTACTTC
CASSFSHPSYEQYF
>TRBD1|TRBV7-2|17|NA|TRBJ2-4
TGTGCCAGCAGCTCGATCGGCGGGACAGGCGGCAAAAACATTCAGTACTTC
CASSSIGGTGGKNIQYF